This T cell receptor beta chain was recorded in a study of patients and donors after allogeneic stem cell transplantation. There are a few counts of this clonotype. TCRdb processed the RT-PCR reads anew with MiXCR; each CDR3 protein has one entry. Found here are fewer than 200,000 distinct CDR3 sequences, 30% of them singletons; the top ten hold 2.5% to 3.5%. Germline V gene data show CDR1 as LGHDT and CDR2 as YNNKEL (reference sequence). Trimming removed 1 base from V and 2 bases from J, with 24 bases in between. This CDR3 has 20 residues. The chain employs TRBV3-1 and TRBJ1-5; D ambiguous. The receptor comes from a human donor who was either an allogeneic HSCT recipient or a stem cell or donor lymphocyte infusion donor (not recorded which). It is not recorded whose cells these are; they may come from a transplant donor. The sequenced material came from blood, either unsorted or a sorted T cell fraction (not recorded which). CDR3 nucleotides: TGTGCCAGCAGCCAAGTTAAGAGCGTAGTGTTCCCTGAGGGCAATCAGCCCCAGCATTTT. Its translation: CASSQVKSVVFPEGNQPQHF.